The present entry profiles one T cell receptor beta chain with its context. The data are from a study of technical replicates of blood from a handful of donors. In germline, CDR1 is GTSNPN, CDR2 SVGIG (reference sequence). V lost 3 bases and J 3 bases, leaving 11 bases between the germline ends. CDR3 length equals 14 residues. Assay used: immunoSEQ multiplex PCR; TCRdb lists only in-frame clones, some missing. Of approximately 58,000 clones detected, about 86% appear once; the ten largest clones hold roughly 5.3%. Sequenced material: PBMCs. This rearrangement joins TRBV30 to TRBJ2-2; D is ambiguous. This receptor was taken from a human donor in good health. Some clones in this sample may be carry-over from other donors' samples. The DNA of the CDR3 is TGTGCCTGGAGAGAGGCCTCTTACACCGGGGAGCTGTTTTTT. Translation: CAWREASYTGELFF.